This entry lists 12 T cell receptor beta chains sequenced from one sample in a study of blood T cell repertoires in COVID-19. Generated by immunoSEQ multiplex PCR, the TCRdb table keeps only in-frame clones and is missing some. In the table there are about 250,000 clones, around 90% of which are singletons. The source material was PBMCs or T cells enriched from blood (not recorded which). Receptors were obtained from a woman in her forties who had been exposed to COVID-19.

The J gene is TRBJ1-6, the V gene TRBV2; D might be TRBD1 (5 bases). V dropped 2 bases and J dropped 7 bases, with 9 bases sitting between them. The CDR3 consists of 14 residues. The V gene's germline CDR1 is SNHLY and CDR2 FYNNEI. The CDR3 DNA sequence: TGTGCCAGCAGTGAATTGGGGGGGAATTCACCCCTCCACTTT. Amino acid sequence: CASSELGGNSPLHF.

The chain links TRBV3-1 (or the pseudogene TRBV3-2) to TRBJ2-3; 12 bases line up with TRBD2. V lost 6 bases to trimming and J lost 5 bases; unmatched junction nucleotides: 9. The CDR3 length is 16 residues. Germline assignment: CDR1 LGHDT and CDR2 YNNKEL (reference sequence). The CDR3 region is CASSLTSGGGGDTQYF. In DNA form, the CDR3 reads TGTGCCAGCAGTTTGACTAGCGGGGGCGGAGGAGATACGCAGTATTTT.

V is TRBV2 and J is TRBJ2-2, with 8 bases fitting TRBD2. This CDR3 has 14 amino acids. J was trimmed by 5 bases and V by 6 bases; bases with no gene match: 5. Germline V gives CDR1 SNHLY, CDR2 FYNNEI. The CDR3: CASRSSGTTGELFF. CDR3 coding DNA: TGTGCCAGCAGGAGTAGCGGGACAACCGGGGAGCTGTTTTTT. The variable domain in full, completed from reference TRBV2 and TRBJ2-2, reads EPEVTQTPSHQVTQMGQEVILRCVPISNHLYFYWYRQILGQKVEFLVSFYNNEISEKSEIFDDQFSVERPDGSNFTLKIRSTKLEDSAMYFCASRSSGTTGELFFGEGSRLTVL.

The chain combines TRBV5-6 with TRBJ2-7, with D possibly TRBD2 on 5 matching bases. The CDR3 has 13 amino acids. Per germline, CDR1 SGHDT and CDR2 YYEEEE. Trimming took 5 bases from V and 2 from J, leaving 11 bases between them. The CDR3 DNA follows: TGTGCCAGCAGTACCCCGGAGGCCTACGAGCAGTACTTC. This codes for CASSTPEAYEQYF.

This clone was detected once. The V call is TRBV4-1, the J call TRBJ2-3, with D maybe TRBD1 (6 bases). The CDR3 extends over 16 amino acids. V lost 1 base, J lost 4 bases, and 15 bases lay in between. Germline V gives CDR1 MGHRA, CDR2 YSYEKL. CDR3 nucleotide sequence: TGCGCCAGCAGCCAAGGTACTAGAGGGGGTGCAGATACGCAGTATTTT. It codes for CASSQGTRGGADTQYF.

CDR3 loop: CASSAASGQGETQYF. The CDR3 DNA sequence: TGTGCCAGCAGCGCCGCTAGCGGGCAGGGGGAGACCCAGTACTTC. This chain uses TRBV9 with TRBJ2-5; 8 bases are shared with TRBD2. CDR3 size: 15 residues. Germline CDR1 reads SGDLS; CDR2 reads YYNGEE. Trimming at V came to 3 bases and at J to 5 bases, leaving 9 bases not matched to a gene.

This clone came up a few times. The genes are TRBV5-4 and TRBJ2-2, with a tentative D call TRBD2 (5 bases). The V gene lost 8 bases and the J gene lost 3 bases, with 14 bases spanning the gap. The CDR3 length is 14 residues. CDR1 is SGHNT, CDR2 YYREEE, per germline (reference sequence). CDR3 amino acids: CASRRVADTGELFF. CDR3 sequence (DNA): TGTGCCAGTCGGCGGGTGGCGGACACCGGGGAGCTGTTTTTT.

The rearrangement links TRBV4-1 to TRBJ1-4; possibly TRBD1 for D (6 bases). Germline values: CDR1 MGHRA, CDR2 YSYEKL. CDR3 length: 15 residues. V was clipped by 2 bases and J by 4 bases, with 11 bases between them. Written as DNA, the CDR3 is TGCGCCAGCAGCCAACAGGGACAAATTAATGAAAAACTGTTTTTT. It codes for CASSQQGQINEKLFF.

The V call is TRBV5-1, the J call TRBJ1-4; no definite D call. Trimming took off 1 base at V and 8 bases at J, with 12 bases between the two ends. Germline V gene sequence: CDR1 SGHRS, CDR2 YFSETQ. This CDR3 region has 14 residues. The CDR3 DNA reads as TGCGCCAGCAGCTTGAGAGGGCTTGAGGAAAAACTGTTTTTT. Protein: CASSLRGLEEKLFF.

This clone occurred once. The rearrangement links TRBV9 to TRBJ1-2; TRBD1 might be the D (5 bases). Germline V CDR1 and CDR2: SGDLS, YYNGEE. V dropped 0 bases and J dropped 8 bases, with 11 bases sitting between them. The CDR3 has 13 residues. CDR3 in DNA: TGTGCCAGCAGCGTAGCGGAGGGGTTGGGCTACACCTTC. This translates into CASSVAEGLGYTF. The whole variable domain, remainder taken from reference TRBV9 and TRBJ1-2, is DSGVTQTPKHLITATGQRVTLRCSPRSGDLSVYWYQQSLDQGLQFLIQYYNGEERAKGNILERFSAQQFPDLHSELNLSSLELGDSALYFCASSVAEGLGYTFGSGTRLTVV.

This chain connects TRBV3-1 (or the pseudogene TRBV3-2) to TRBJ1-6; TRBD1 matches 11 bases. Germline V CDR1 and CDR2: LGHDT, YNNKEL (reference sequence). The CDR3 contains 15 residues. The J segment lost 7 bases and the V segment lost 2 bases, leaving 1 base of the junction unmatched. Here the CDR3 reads CASSQRTGGNSPLHF. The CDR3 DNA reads TGTGCCAGCAGCCAAAGGACAGGGGGCAATTCACCCCTCCACTTT.

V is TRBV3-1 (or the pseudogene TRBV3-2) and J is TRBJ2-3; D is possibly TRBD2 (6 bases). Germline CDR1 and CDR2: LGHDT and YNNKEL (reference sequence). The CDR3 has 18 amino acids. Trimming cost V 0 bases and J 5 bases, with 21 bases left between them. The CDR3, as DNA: TGTGCCAGCAGCCAAGATTCCGCTAGCGTGGGCACACGAGATACGCAGTATTTT. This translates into CASSQDSASVGTRDTQYF.